The next 2 T cell receptor beta chains were all read from a single sample in a study of CD8 T cells in ankylosing spondylitis. Study outcomes and limitations: Blood from ankylosing spondylitis patients appeared to carry a characteristic eight-variant TCR beta motif.

The antigens of these receptors remain unknown. TCRdb re-derived calls from the 5' RACE reads in MiXCR, one entry per CDR3 protein. The repertoire has approximately 500,000 distinct CDR3 sequences, roughly 13% of them found once; the top ten carry approximately 6.3%. The specimen was blood, either unsorted or a sorted T cell fraction (not recorded which). These receptors all come from a male donor with ankylosing spondylitis.

The V gene is TRBV21-1, the J gene TRBJ2-7; the table's TRBD1 call for D was not verified on the DNA. TRBV21-1 is a pseudogene. CDR3 length: 15 amino acids. The CDR3 loop reads CASSKGSGGTYEQYV. In DNA form, the CDR3 reads TGTGCCAGCAGCAAAGGGTCAGGGGGGACCTACGAGCAGTACGTC.

This clonotype was seen a few times. The rearrangement uses TRBV7-2 and TRBJ2-5, with D maybe TRBD2 (6 bases). Germline V CDR1 and CDR2: SGHTA, FQGNSA. This CDR3 contains 14 residues. V lost 3 bases to trimming and J lost 5 bases, with 13 bases between them. The chain's CDR3 is CASSFNGRGETQYF. The CDR3 DNA reads TGTGCCAGCAGCTTTAACGGGAGAGGGGAGACCCAGTACTTC. Drawing the rest from reference TRBV7-2 and TRBJ2-5, the complete variable domain is GAGVSQSPSNKVTEKGKDVELRCDPISGHTALYWYRQSLGQGLEFLIYFQGNSAPDKSGLPSDRFSAERTGGSVSTLTIQRTQQEDSAVYLCASSFNGRGETQYFGPGTRLLVL.